This TCR beta chain emerged from a study of cytomegalovirus exposure and HLA in healthy donors. Comments on this clone: Antigen: not known.

Donors were ostensibly healthy at sampling, although undocumented immune exposures were probable. Vbeta (60) and Jbeta (13) primers were used in the PCR. Profiled with immunoSEQ multiplex PCR; TCRdb holds only in-frame clones, not every one. The sample data list tens of thousands of clones. General observations from the study: Across donors, presence/absence analyses took sequencing depth to be roughly uniform.

In germline, CDR1 is SEHNR, CDR2 FQNEAQ (reference sequence). The CDR3 sequence is 16 residues long. Trimming took 1 base from V and 6 from J, leaving 15 bases between them. The genes are TRBV7-9 and TRBJ2-2; D not resolved. Input material: PBMCs. This receptor was taken from a male donor in good health and CMV-seronegative. The CDR3 here is CASSLGSLVGSGELFF. The CDR3 nucleotides are TGTGCCAGCAGCTTAGGAAGCCTAGTCGGGTCCGGGGAGCTGTTTTTT.